This entry describes one T cell receptor (beta chain). The antigen is unknown. This sample was included in a study of CD8+ T cells in alopecia areata. V was trimmed by 1 base and J by 9 bases, leaving 11 bases between them. The germline V gene encodes CDR1 SGHRS and CDR2 YFSETQ. The CDR3 consists of 13 residues. Reverse transcription of extracted RNA yielded cDNA, which provided the sequencing template. Clones were sequenced by immunoSEQ multiplex PCR, and TCRdb holds only the in-frame ones, with some missing. The profile shows around 200,000 clones, about 60% of them singletons. Study-wide findings and caveats: Many expanded lesional clones remained in scalp and blood on tofacitinib.

The treatment is: oral pan-JAK inhibitor, 5-10 mg twice daily. The source was CD8+ T cells sorted from blood, collected at week 24, from a patient treated with tofacitinib. The genes are TRBV5-1 and TRBJ2-1; D remains unclear. This TCR came from a human donor with alopecia areata. CDR3 in DNA: TGCGCCAGCAGCTTGAGCCCCGGTCGTGAGCAGTTCTTC. Encoded protein: CASSLSPGREQFF.